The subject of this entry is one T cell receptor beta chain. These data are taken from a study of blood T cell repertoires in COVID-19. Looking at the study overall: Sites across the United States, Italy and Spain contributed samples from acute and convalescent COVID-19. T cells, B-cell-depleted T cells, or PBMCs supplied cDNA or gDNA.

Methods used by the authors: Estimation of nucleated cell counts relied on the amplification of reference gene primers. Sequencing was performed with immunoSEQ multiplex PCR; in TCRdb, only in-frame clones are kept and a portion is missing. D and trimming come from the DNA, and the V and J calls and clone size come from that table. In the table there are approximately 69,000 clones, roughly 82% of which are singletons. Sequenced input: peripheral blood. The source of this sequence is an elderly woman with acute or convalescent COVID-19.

CDR3 DNA sequence: TGTGCCAGCAGTGCTAGCGGGCGCTCCTACGAGCAGTACTTC. It is translated as CASSASGRSYEQYF. The rearrangement links TRBV25-1 to TRBJ2-7; 8 bases are shared with TRBD2. Germline loops: CDR1 MGHDK, CDR2 SYGVNS. V shed 4 bases, J shed 0 bases, and the junction held 2 bases outside the gene matches. The CDR3 is 14 amino acids.